One sample yielded the 2 T cell receptor beta chains listed below, sequenced in a study of T-cell memory formation after mild COVID-19. TCRdb re-analysed the 5' RACE reads in MiXCR, keeping a single row per CDR3 protein. The sample shows 180,000 or so distinct CDR3 sequences, 11% of them seen only once. Sequenced sample: PBMCs or a T cell subset sorted from them (not recorded which). The receptors come from a man aged 18 to 30 who had mild COVID-19 (a few samples of this study predate the infection). Cell type and time point are not known.

This clonotype appeared a few times. The chain couples TRBV6-6 to TRBJ2-7; maybe TRBD2 (5 bases). The germline CDR1 and CDR2 sequences are MNHNY and SVGAGI (reference sequence). Trimming shortened V by 0 bases and J by 0 bases, and 9 bases separated the two germline ends. This CDR3 spans 15 amino acids. The CDR3 sequence is CASSYSGGRSYEQYV. The CDR3 DNA is TGTGCCAGCAGTTACTCGGGCGGGCGCTCCTACGAGCAGTACGTC.

This clonotype turned up a few times. The rearrangement uses TRBV6-6 and TRBJ2-7; D perhaps matches TRBD2 (7 bases). The length of the CDR3 is 14 residues. CDR1 is MNHNY, CDR2 SVGAGI, per germline (reference sequence). V was trimmed by 6 bases and J by 6 bases, leaving 18 bases between them. The CDR3: CASRGGSGVGEQYV. For the CDR3, the DNA is TGTGCCAGCAGGGGGGGCAGCGGGGTCGGCGAGCAGTACGTC.